These T cell receptor beta chains were read from a single sample in a study of cytomegalovirus exposure and HLA in healthy donors. This table comes from immunoSEQ multiplex PCR, and its TCRdb copy is limited to in-frame clones, with some not included. The sample consists of 95,000 to 150,000 clones, about 80% of them appearing once. Sequences were obtained from PBMCs. Receptors were obtained from a middle-aged woman in good health and CMV-seropositive. CDR3s include the opening cysteine and the closing phenylalanine or tryptophan. The D gene is left open where the match is weak. A row's size may be missing; if present it is once, few, many or a size class.

>TRBD1|TRBV19|14|NA|TRBJ2-1
CASSTQAGQGEQFF
TGTGCCAGTAGTACCCAAGCGGGACAGGGTGAGCAGTTCTTC
>NA|TRBV6-4|13|NA|TRBJ2-3
CASNQNETDTQYF
TGTGCCAGCAACCAAAATGAGACAGATACGCAGTATTTT
>TRBD2|TRBV7-2|16|NA|TRBJ2-7
CASSSRLAGSAYEQYF
TGTGCCAGCAGCTCCAGACTAGCGGGGTCAGCCTACGAGCAGTACTTC
>TRBD1|TRBV2|17|NA|TRBJ2-1
CASSDHRDRVGYNEQFF
TGTGCCAGCAGTGACCACCGCGACAGGGTGGGGTACAATGAGCAGTTCTTC
>TRBD1|TRBV9|17|NA|TRBJ2-1
CASSVGKGGYYNNEQFF
TGTGCCAGCAGCGTAGGCAAAGGGGGCTACTATAACAATGAGCAGTTCTTC
>NA|TRBV29-1|13|NA|TRBJ2-1
CSARRGTYNEQFF
TGCAGCGCTCGAAGGGGAACATACAATGAGCAGTTCTTC
>NA|TRBV18|14|NA|TRBJ1-1
CASSLTGGDTEAFF
TGTGCCAGCTCACTTACGGGAGGGGACACTGAAGCTTTCTTT
>TRBD2|TRBV4-1|15|NA|TRBJ2-3
CASSRSGVGTDTQYF
TGCGCCAGCAGCAGAAGCGGGGTGGGGACAGATACGCAGTATTTT
>TRBD2|TRBV19|14|NA|TRBJ2-1
CASSMASGSDEQFF
TGTGCCAGTAGTATGGCTAGCGGGAGTGATGAGCAGTTCTTC
>NA|TRBV28|15|NA|TRBJ1-5
CASSPPRLANQPQHF
TGTGCCAGCAGTCCCCCTAGACTGGCGAATCAGCCCCAGCATTTT
>TRBD1|TRBV9|14|NA|TRBJ1-2
CASSVGDRERGYTF
TGTGCCAGCAGCGTAGGGGACAGGGAACGGGGCTACACCTTC
>NA|TRBV27|14|NA|TRBJ2-7
CASSLMRAGYEQYF
TGTGCCAGCAGTTTAATGCGGGCTGGATACGAGCAGTACTTC
>NA|TRBV28|13|NA|TRBJ1-2
CASSFLGVYGYTF
TGTGCCAGCAGTTTTTTAGGGGTCTATGGCTACACCTTC
>TRBD2|TRBV5-4|16|NA|TRBJ2-3
CASSLGLGEGEDTQYF
TGTGCCAGCAGCTTGGGTCTCGGGGAGGGAGAAGATACGCAGTATTTT
>TRBD2|TRBV28|14|NA|TRBJ2-1
CASSRTSSNNEQFF
TGTGCCAGCAGCAGGACTAGCTCCAACAATGAGCAGTTCTTC
>NA|TRBV28|14|NA|TRBJ2-3
CASRKRWSTDTQYF
TGTGCCAGCAGAAAGCGGTGGAGCACAGATACGCAGTATTTT
>TRBD1|TRBV7-7|14|NA|TRBJ2-7
CAYRPRGRFYEQYF
TGTGCCTACAGACCGAGGGGGCGTTTTTACGAGCAGTACTTC
>NA|TRBV5-1|14|NA|TRBJ2-1
CASSLTGQGHEQFF
TGCGCCAGCAGCTTGACCGGGCAGGGGCATGAGCAGTTCTTC
>NA|TRBV5-1|14|few|TRBJ2-3
CASSDTGSGATQYF
TGCGCCAGCAGCGATACAGGGTCGGGTGCTACGCAGTATTTT
>NA|TRBV5-1|14|NA|TRBJ2-5
CASSLAWGPETQYF
TGCGCCAGCAGCTTGGCTTGGGGGCCAGAGACCCAGTACTTC
>NA|TRBV9|13|NA|TRBJ2-7
CASSPSGGGQQYF
TGTGCCAGCAGCCCCAGTGGGGGCGGTCAGCAGTACTTC
>TRBD1|TRBV6-1|16|NA|TRBJ2-7
CASSEAMGQATYEQYF
TGTGCCAGCAGTGAAGCTATGGGACAGGCGACCTACGAGCAGTACTTC
>NA|TRBV6-1|13|NA|TRBJ2-7
CASSERSSYEQYF
TGTGCCAGCAGCGAACGGAGCTCCTACGAGCAGTACTTC
>TRBD2|TRBV5-1|15|NA|TRBJ2-5
CASSHSTSGSETQYF
TGCGCCAGCAGCCATAGTACGAGCGGGAGTGAGACCCAGTACTTC
>TRBD2|TRBV5-1|16|NA|TRBJ2-1
CASSDALAGVPNEQFF
TGCGCCAGCAGCGATGCACTAGCGGGAGTTCCCAATGAGCAGTTCTTC
>NA|TRBV7-9|13|NA|TRBJ2-3
CASSLGGTDTQYF
TGTGCCAGCAGCTTAGGAGGGACAGATACGCAGTATTTT
>NA|TRBV7-9|17|NA|TRBJ2-6
CASSLASGGAGANVLTF
TGTGCCAGCAGCTTAGCTTCCGGGGGAGCTGGGGCCAACGTCCTGACTTTC
>NA|TRBV19|13|NA|TRBJ2-1
CASSLGSYNEQFF
TGTGCCAGTAGCCTAGGATCCTACAATGAGCAGTTCTTC
>TRBD2|TRBV2|15|NA|TRBJ2-3
CASTRLAGVADTQYF
TGTGCCAGCACTCGACTAGCGGGAGTAGCGGATACGCAGTATTTT
>TRBD1|TRBV30|18|NA|TRBJ1-2
CAWRSMGTGGRSGYGYTF
TGTGCCTGGAGAAGCATGGGGACAGGGGGCAGGTCGGGCTATGGCTACACCTTC
>NA|TRBV7-9|15|NA|TRBJ2-7
CASSGYTGFSYEQYF
TGTGCCAGCAGCGGATATACAGGGTTCAGCTACGAGCAGTACTTC
>NA|TRBV5-4|17|NA|TRBJ2-3
CASSSTLRGLSTDTQYF
TGTGCCAGCAGCTCAACGCTGCGGGGGCTCAGCACAGATACGCAGTATTTT
>NA|TRBV21-1|14|few|TRBJ1-5
CASSKRGARQPQHF
TGTGCCAGCAGCAAACGGGGGGCGAGGCAGCCCCAGCATTTT
>NA|TRBV7-9|15|NA|TRBJ2-3
CASSVDWEATDTQYF
TGTGCCAGCAGCGTCGACTGGGAGGCCACAGATACGCAGTATTTT
>NA|TRBV6-1|13|NA|TRBJ1-5
CASGASSNQPQHF
TGTGCCAGCGGAGCATCTAGCAATCAGCCCCAGCATTTT
>TRBD2|TRBV19|15|NA|TRBJ2-1
CASSLGTSGIDEQFF
TGTGCCAGTAGCCTAGGGACTAGCGGGATAGATGAGCAGTTCTTC
>NA|TRBV28|15|NA|TRBJ1-5
CASTKQGDSNQPQHF
TGTGCCAGCACAAAACAGGGAGATAGCAATCAGCCCCAGCATTTT
>NA|TRBV30|12|NA|TRBJ2-5
CAWRIPGETQYF
TGTGCCTGGAGGATCCCAGGGGAGACCCAGTACTTC
>NA|TRBV5-6|13|few|TRBJ2-7
CASSLQGVEEQYF
TGTGCCAGCAGCTTGCAAGGGGTGGAAGAGCAGTACTTC
>NA|TRBV6-1|14|NA|TRBJ2-7
CASSDVGHLYEQYF
TGTGCCAGCAGTGACGTTGGGCACCTCTACGAGCAGTACTTC
>NA|TRBV15|15|NA|TRBJ2-3
CAQTYGAKWTDTQYF
TGTGCCCAAACATATGGGGCGAAATGGACAGATACGCAGTATTTT
>TRBD2|TRBV4-2|21|once|TRBJ2-7
CASSQEDLRVPPIGGRGEQYF
TGTGCCAGCAGCCAAGAAGATTTACGGGTCCCTCCTATCGGGGGGAGAGGGGAGCAGTACTTC